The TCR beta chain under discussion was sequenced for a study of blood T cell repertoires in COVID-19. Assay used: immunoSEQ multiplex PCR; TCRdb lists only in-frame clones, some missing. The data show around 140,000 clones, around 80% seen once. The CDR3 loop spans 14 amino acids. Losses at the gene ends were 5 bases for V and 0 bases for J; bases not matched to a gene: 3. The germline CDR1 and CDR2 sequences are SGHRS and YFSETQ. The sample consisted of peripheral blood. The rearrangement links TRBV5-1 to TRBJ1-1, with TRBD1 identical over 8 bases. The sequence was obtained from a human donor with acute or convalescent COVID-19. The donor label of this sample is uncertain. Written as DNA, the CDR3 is TGCGCCAGCAGATCGACAGGGGTGAACACTGAAGCTTTCTTT. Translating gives CASRSTGVNTEAFF.